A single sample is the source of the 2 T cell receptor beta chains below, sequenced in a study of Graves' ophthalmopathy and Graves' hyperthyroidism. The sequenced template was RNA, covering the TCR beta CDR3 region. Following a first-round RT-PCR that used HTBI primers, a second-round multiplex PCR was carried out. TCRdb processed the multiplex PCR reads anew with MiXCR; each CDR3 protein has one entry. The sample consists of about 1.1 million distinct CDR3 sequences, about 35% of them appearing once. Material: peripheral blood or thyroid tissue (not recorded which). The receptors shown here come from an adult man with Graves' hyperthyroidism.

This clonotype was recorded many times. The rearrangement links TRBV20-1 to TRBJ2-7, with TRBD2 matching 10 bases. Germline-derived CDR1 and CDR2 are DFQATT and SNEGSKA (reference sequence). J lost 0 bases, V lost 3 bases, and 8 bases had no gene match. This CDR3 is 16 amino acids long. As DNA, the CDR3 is TGCAGTGCTAGGGCTAGCGGGGGAGGAAGCTCCTACGAGCAGTACTTC. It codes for CSARASGGGSSYEQYF.

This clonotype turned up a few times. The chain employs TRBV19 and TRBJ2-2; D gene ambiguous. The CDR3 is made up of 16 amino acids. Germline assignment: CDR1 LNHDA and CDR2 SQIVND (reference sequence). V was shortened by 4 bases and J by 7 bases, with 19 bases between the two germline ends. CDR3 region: CASSKTTNSGIGELFF. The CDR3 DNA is TGTGCCAGTAGTAAGACGACAAATTCGGGTATCGGGGAGCTGTTTTTT.